This is a list of T cell receptor beta chains from one sample in a study of PD-1 blockade in classical Hodgkin lymphoma. The data were produced by immunoSEQ multiplex PCR, yet TCRdb's version contains in-frame clones alone and is incomplete. This sample has about 16,000 clones, with 80% to 95% found just once. Material for sequencing was peripheral blood mononuclear cells (PBMCs). These receptors all stem from a human donor with classical Hodgkin lymphoma. Each CDR3 is given with its conserved first and last residue. Fields, in order: J gene, V gene, D gene, clone size, CDR3 DNA, CDR3 protein. D genes are given only for firm matches. Rows give clone size only sometimes, using once, few, many, or a class for an expanded clone.

J: TRBJ1-4
V: TRBV5-6
D: TRBD1
size: NA
DNA: TGTGCCAGCAGCTTACCCCGGGACAGTGAAAAACTGTTTTTT
CDR3: CASSLPRDSEKLFF

J: TRBJ1-3
V: TRBV5-1
D: NA
size: NA
DNA: TGCGCCAGCAGCTCCCTGGGGGCAGGGGATGGAAACACCATATATTTT
CDR3: CASSSLGAGDGNTIYF

J: TRBJ2-7
V: TRBV9
D: NA
size: NA
DNA: TGTGCCAGCGGGAGCGGAGAGGGTCTCTACGAGCAGTACTTC
CDR3: CASGSGEGLYEQYF

J: TRBJ1-5
V: TRBV2
D: NA
size: NA
DNA: TGTGCCAGCAGATTGGACAGTATCAATCAGCCCCAGCATTTT
CDR3: CASRLDSINQPQHF

J: TRBJ1-2
V: TRBV5-1
D: TRBD1
size: NA
DNA: TGCGCCAGCAGCGAGCGGACAGGGGTGAACTATGGCTACACCTTC
CDR3: CASSERTGVNYGYTF

J: TRBJ1-5
V: TRBV10-2
D: NA
size: NA
DNA: TGCGCCAGCAGTGAGACAGGGTGGATAGCCCAGCATTTT
CDR3: CASSETGWIAQHF

J: TRBJ2-3
V: TRBV29-1
D: NA
size: once
DNA: TGCAGCGTTGGGGGTAGCACAGATACGCAGTATTTT
CDR3: CSVGGSTDTQYF

J: TRBJ2-7
V: TRBV6-5
D: NA
size: once
DNA: TGTGCCAGCAGAAGAGGAGGGCGCGGCGGATACGAGCAGTACTTC
CDR3: CASRRGGRGGYEQYF

J: TRBJ2-3
V: TRBV6-5
D: NA
size: NA
DNA: TGTGCCAGCAGTTACGGGAGGACGACAGATACGCAGTATTTT
CDR3: CASSYGRTTDTQYF

J: TRBJ2-7
V: TRBV5-1
D: NA
size: NA
DNA: TGCGCCAGCAGCTCAGTTACACCTTCGGGGGAGCAGTACTTC
CDR3: CASSSVTPSGEQYF

J: TRBJ2-2
V: TRBV10-3
D: NA
size: NA
DNA: TGTGCCATCAGTGAGTCTGCGAGAACCGGGGGGCTGTTTTTT
CDR3: CAISESARTGGLFF

J: TRBJ1-1
V: TRBV14
D: TRBD1
size: NA
DNA: TGTGCCAGCAGCCCCCCGACAGGGGACCACACTGAAGCTTTCTTT
CDR3: CASSPPTGDHTEAFF

J: TRBJ1-3
V: TRBV5-1
D: TRBD1
size: NA
DNA: TGCGCCAGCAGCTTGGAGGGGACAGGCTACTCTGGAAACACCATATATTTT
CDR3: CASSLEGTGYSGNTIYF

J: TRBJ1-3
V: TRBV10-3
D: TRBD1
size: NA
DNA: TGTGCCATCAGCGGAGGGGCTAGGACAGGGGGCGCCTCTGGAAACACCATATATTTT
CDR3: CAISGGARTGGASGNTIYF

J: TRBJ2-1
V: TRBV5-1
D: TRBD1
size: NA
DNA: TGCGCCAGCAGCGCACAACAGGGGAGCTCCTACAATGAGCAGTTCTTC
CDR3: CASSAQQGSSYNEQFF

J: TRBJ2-1
V: TRBV5-8
D: NA
size: NA
DNA: TGTGCCGGCAGCGACGACTCAGGGGCGGATGAGCAGTTCTTC
CDR3: CAGSDDSGADEQFF

J: TRBJ1-1
V: TRBV28
D: NA
size: NA
DNA: TGTGCCACTTCCTTACCGCAGGATTTCACTGAAGCTTTCTTT
CDR3: CATSLPQDFTEAFF

J: TRBJ2-2
V: TRBV5-1
D: NA
size: NA
DNA: TGCGCCAGCAGCTTGGCCCAGGGCACCGGGGAGCTGTTTTTT
CDR3: CASSLAQGTGELFF

J: TRBJ2-3
V: TRBV5-4
D: TRBD2
size: NA
DNA: TGTGCCAGCAGCTCCAGGGGCGGACTAGCGGGGAGGGCAGATACGCAGTATTTT
CDR3: CASSSRGGLAGRADTQYF

J: TRBJ2-1
V: TRBV25-1
D: TRBD2
size: NA
DNA: TGTGCCAGCAGTGAAGAGGGGCCAAGCGGGGCCCTTTGGGAGCAGTTCTTC
CDR3: CASSEEGPSGALWEQFF

J: TRBJ2-5
V: TRBV7-2
D: TRBD2
size: NA
DNA: TGTGCCAGCAGCTTGGGAGGACTAGCGGGGGACGCCCAGTACTTC
CDR3: CASSLGGLAGDAQYF

J: TRBJ2-7
V: TRBV19
D: NA
size: NA
DNA: TGTGCCAGTAGTATGATTGACAGGCCTCCCCTGGACGAGCAGTACTTC
CDR3: CASSMIDRPPLDEQYF

J: TRBJ1-5
V: TRBV6-5
D: NA
size: NA
DNA: TGTGCCAGCAGTTCCAACCCCAATCAGCCCCAGCATTTT
CDR3: CASSSNPNQPQHF

J: TRBJ2-3
V: TRBV5-1
D: NA
size: NA
DNA: TGCGCCAGCAGCTTGGGGGGCTTTCCAGATACGCAGTATTTT
CDR3: CASSLGGFPDTQYF

J: TRBJ1-1
V: TRBV2
D: NA
size: NA
DNA: TGTGCCAGCAACCCTGACCAGAACACTGAAGCTTTCTTT
CDR3: CASNPDQNTEAFF

J: TRBJ2-3
V: TRBV7-9
D: NA
size: NA
DNA: TGTGCCAGCAGCTCCCCGGGACTTTCCACAGATACGCAGTATTTT
CDR3: CASSSPGLSTDTQYF

J: TRBJ1-1
V: TRBV28
D: TRBD1
size: NA
DNA: TGTGCCAGCAGTACGGGACAGAAAAACACTGAAGCTTTCTTT
CDR3: CASSTGQKNTEAFF

J: TRBJ2-5
V: TRBV7-6
D: TRBD1
size: NA
DNA: TGTGCCAGCAGCGTCGAGGGGGCACAGACCCAGTACTTC
CDR3: CASSVEGAQTQYF

J: TRBJ2-1
V: TRBV28
D: NA
size: NA
DNA: TGTGCCAGCAGTCGTTCGGTGGGAAGTGAGCAGTTCTTC
CDR3: CASSRSVGSEQFF

J: TRBJ2-5
V: TRBV7-8
D: NA
size: NA
DNA: TGTGCCAGCAGCTTAGGGACCGCCAAAGAGACCCAGTACTTC
CDR3: CASSLGTAKETQYF

J: TRBJ1-3
V: TRBV18
D: TRBD1
size: NA
DNA: TGTGCCAGCTCACTATTCAGGCAGGGGACAGCATCCCTTGGAAACACCATATATTTT
CDR3: CASSLFRQGTASLGNTIYF

J: TRBJ2-5
V: TRBV25-1
D: NA
size: NA
DNA: TGTGCCAGCAGTGCGGCAGGGAAAGAGACCCAGTACTTC
CDR3: CASSAAGKETQYF

J: TRBJ2-7
V: TRBV6-6
D: TRBD1
size: NA
DNA: TGTGCCAGCAGTTACCCGGACAGGTTTCCCTACGAGCAGTACTTC
CDR3: CASSYPDRFPYEQYF

J: TRBJ2-3
V: TRBV2
D: TRBD2
size: NA
DNA: TGTGCCAGCAGCCGGGAGGTTGGCACAGATACGCAGTATTTT
CDR3: CASSREVGTDTQYF

J: TRBJ1-2
V: TRBV4-1
D: NA
size: NA
DNA: TGCGCCAGCAGCCAAGAACCCGGAGGGGACTATGGCTACACCTTC
CDR3: CASSQEPGGDYGYTF

J: TRBJ2-7
V: TRBV30
D: NA
size: NA
DNA: TGTGCCTGGAGTGTACGGGGAGAGCAGTACTTC
CDR3: CAWSVRGEQYF

J: TRBJ2-3
V: TRBV7-7
D: NA
size: NA
DNA: TGTGCCAGCAGCCTTAGCGGAGGTAGCACAGATACGCAGTATTTT
CDR3: CASSLSGGSTDTQYF

J: TRBJ1-2
V: TRBV19
D: NA
size: NA
DNA: TGTGCCAGTAGTATGTCTATGTCGTATGGCTACACCTTC
CDR3: CASSMSMSYGYTF

J: TRBJ2-3
V: TRBV28
D: NA
size: NA
DNA: TGTGCCAGCAAGGGGATCAACACAGATACGCAGTATTTT
CDR3: CASKGINTDTQYF